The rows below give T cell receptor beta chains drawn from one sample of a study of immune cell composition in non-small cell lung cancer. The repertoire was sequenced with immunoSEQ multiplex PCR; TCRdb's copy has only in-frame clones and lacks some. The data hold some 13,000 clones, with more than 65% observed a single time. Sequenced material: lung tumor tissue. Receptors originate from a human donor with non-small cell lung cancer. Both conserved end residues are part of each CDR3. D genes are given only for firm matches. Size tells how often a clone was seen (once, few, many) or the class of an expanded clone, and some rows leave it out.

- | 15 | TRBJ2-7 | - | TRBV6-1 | TGTGCCAGCAGACAATACCACACCGGGGTCTACGAGCAGTACTTC | CASRQYHTGVYEQYF
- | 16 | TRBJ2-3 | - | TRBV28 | TGTGCCAGCAGTTTTACCCTTAGCGAGAACACAGATACGCAGTATTTT | CASSFTLSENTDTQYF
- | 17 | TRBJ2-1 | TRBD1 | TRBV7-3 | TGTGCCAGCAGCTCTAACACCGGGACAGGATCCTACAATGAGCAGTTCTTC | CASSSNTGTGSYNEQFF
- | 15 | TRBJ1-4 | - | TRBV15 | TGTGCCACCAGCAGAGACGGGGGGAGTAATGAAAAACTGTTTTTT | CATSRDGGSNEKLFF
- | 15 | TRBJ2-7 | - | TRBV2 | TGTGCCAGCAGTGGGATTTCACTGACGGGCTACGAGCAGTACTTC | CASSGISLTGYEQYF
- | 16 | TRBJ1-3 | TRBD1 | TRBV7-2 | TGTGCCAGCAGCTCCCGGGGGGGACAGGGGGGAAACACCATATATTTT | CASSSRGGQGGNTIYF
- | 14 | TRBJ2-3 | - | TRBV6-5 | TGTGCCAGCAGGTATAGGGGGTATGGAGATACGCAGTATTTT | CASRYRGYGDTQYF
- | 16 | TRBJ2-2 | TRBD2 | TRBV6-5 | TGTGCCAGCAGTTACCGAACTAGCGGGAGGGCCGGGGAGCTGTTTTTT | CASSYRTSGRAGELFF
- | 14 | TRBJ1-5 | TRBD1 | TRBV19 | TGTGCCAGTAGTCCGACAGGGAAAAATCAGCCCCAGCATTTT | CASSPTGKNQPQHF
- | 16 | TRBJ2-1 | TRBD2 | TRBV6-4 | TGTGCCAGCAGTGAAGGACTAGCGGGGGACTACAATGAGCAGTTCTTC | CASSEGLAGDYNEQFF
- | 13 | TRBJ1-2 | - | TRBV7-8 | TGTGCCAGCAGCCCGGAGTTTAACTATGGCTACACCTTC | CASSPEFNYGYTF
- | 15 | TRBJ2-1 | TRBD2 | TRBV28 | TGTGCCAGCAGTTTACGTCTAGCGGGAGACAATGAGCAGTTCTTC | CASSLRLAGDNEQFF
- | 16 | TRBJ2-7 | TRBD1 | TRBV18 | TGTGCCAGCTCACCAATTGGGGTCGGGACAGGGCCCCGGCAGTACTTC | CASSPIGVGTGPRQYF
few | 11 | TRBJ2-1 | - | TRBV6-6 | TGTGCCAGCAGCCAGACAGGTGAGCAGTTCTTC | CASSQTGEQFF
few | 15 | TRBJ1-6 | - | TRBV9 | TGTGCCAGCAGCGTAACGGACCAGGGGACTTCACCCCTCCACTTT | CASSVTDQGTSPLHF
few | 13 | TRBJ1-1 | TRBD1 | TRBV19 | TGTGCCAGTGGATTTGACAGGGACACTGAAGCTTTCTTT | CASGFDRDTEAFF
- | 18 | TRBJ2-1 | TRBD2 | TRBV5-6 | TGTGCCAGCAGCCGCCAGAAAATGCGGGAGGGCCTGTACAATGAGCAGTTCTTC | CASSRQKMREGLYNEQFF
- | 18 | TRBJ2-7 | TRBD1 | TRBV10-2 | TGCGCCAGCAGTGACCCCCGGACAGGGATAAACTCCGTGGGCGAGCAGTACTTC | CASSDPRTGINSVGEQYF
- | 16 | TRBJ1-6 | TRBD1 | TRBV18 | TGTGCCAGCTCACCACAGGCAGGGGGTTATAATTCACCCCTCCACTTT | CASSPQAGGYNSPLHF
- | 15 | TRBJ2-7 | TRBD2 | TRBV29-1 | TGCAGCGTTGGGGTGGGAGCGGGGGGACCCTACGAGCAGTACTTC | CSVGVGAGGPYEQYF
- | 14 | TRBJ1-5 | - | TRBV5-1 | TGCGCCAGCAGCGTGGACAGTCAAAATCAGCCCCAGCATTTT | CASSVDSQNQPQHF
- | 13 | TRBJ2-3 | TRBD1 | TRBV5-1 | TGCGCCAGCTCCGACAGGGCGACAGATACGCAGTATTTT | CASSDRATDTQYF
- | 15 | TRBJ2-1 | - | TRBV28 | TGTGCCAGCAGGGTTACAGGGCCCCTTATCGATGAGCAGTTCTTC | CASRVTGPLIDEQFF
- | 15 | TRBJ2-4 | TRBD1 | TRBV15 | TGTGCCACCAGCAGAGATCCCAGGGGGTTAAACATTCAGTACTTC | CATSRDPRGLNIQYF
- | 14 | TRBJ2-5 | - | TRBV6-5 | TGTGCCAGCAGTTACGGACAGCTTCAAGAGACCCAGTACTTC | CASSYGQLQETQYF
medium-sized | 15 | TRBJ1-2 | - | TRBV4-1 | TGCGCCAGCAGCCCCGTAAGGGGGGGCGGGTATGGCTACACCTTC | CASSPVRGGGYGYTF
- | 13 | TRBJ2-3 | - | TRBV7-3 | TGTGCCAGCAGCCCTTCGGTCCGGGATACGCAGTATTTT | CASSPSVRDTQYF
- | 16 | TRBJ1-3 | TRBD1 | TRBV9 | TGTGCCAGCAGCGCGACAGGGACCTTCTCTGGAAACACCATATATTTT | CASSATGTFSGNTIYF
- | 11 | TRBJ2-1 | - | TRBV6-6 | TGTGCCAGCAGTACAGACAATGAGCAGTTCTTC | CASSTDNEQFF
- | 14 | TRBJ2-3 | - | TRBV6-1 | TGTGCCAGCAGTGAGATTACAGGACCAGATACGCAGTATTTT | CASSEITGPDTQYF
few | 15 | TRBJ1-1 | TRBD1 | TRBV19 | TGTGCCAGTATCCCCGGGACAGGGGCGGGGAGGGAAGCTTTCTTT | CASIPGTGAGREAFF